This T cell receptor beta chain originates from a study of blood T cell repertoires in COVID-19. V was pared by 0 bases and J by 5 bases, with 12 bases of the junction left unmatched. The CDR3 is 19 residues long. Germline assignment: CDR1 MGHRA and CDR2 YSYEKL. TCRdb's copy holds only in-frame clones and misses some; the assay was immunoSEQ multiplex PCR. The repertoire holds 200,000 to 250,000 clones, with around 89% as singletons. This chain connects TRBV4-1 to TRBJ2-1, with 11 bases matching TRBD2. This receptor was identified in a man younger than 45 with COVID-19, enrolled during active disease. The sample was peripheral blood. CDR3 DNA sequence: TGCGCCAGCAGCCAAGATGTTGGTAGCGGGAGGGCCGGAGACAATGAGCAGTTCTTC. This codes for CASSQDVGSGRAGDNEQFF.